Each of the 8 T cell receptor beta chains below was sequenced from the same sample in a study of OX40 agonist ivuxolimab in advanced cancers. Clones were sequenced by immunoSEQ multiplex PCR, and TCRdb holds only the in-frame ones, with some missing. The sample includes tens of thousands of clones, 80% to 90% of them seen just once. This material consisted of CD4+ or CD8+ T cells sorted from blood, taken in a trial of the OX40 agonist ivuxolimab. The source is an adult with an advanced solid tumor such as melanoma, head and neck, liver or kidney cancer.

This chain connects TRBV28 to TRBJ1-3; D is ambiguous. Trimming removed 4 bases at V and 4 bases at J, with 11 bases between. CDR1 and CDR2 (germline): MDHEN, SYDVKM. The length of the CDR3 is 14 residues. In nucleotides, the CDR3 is TGTGCCAGCAGTTCTGCGCTACCGGGAAACACCATATATTTT. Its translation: CASSSALPGNTIYF. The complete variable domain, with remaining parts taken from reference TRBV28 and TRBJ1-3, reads DVKVTQSSRYLVKRTGEKVFLECVQDMDHENMFWYRQDPGLGLRLIYFSYDVKMKEKGDIPEGYSVSREKKERFSLILESASTNQTSMYLCASSSALPGNTIYFGEGSWLTVV.

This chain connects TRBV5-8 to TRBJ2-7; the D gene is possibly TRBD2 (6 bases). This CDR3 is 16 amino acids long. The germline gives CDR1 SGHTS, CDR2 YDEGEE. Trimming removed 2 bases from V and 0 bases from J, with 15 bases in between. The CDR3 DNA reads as TGTGCCAGCAGCTTACTCGCGGGGTTCAGCTCCTACGAGCAGTACGTC. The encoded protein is CASSLLAGFSSYEQYV.

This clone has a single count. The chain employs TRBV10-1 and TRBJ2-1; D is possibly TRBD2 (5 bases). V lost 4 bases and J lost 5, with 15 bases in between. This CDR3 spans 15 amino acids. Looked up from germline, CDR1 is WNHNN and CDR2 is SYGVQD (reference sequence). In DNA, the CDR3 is TGCGCCAGCAGTGTAGGGTCGAGGGTACACAATGAGCAGTTCTTC. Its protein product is CASSVGSRVHNEQFF.

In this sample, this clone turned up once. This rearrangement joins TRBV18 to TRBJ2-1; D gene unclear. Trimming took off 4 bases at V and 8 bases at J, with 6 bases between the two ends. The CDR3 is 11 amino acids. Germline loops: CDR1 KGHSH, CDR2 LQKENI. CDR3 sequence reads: CASSRLDEQFF. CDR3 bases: TGTGCCAGCTCACGTTTGGATGAGCAGTTCTTC.

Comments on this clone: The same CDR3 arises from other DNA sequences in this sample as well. CDR3: CSARSGGGTGELFF. The DNA of the CDR3 is TGCAGCGCCAGAAGCGGGGGTGGGACCGGGGAGCTGTTTTTT. This chain uses TRBV29-1 with TRBJ2-2; TRBD2 matches at 8 bases. The V gene's germline CDR1 is SQVTM and CDR2 ANQGSEA. V dropped 7 bases and J dropped 5; count of bases not matched to a gene: 9. CDR3 length: 14 residues.

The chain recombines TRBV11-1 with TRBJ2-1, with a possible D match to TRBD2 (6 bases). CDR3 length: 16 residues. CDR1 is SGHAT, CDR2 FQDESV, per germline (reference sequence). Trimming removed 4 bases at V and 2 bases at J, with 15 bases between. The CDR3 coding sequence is TGTGCCAGCAGCTCCACGCGGGACGGGACCTACAATGAGCAGTTCTTC. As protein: CASSSTRDGTYNEQFF.

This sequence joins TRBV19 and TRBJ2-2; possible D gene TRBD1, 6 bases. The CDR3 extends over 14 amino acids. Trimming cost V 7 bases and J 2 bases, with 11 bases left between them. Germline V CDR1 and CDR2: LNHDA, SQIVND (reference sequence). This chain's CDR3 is CASKTGTNTGELFF. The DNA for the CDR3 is TGTGCCAGTAAAACGGGGACAAACACCGGGGAGCTGTTTTTT. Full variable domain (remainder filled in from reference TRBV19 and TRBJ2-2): DGGITQSPKYLFRKEGQNVTLSCEQNLNHDAMYWYRQDPGQGLRLIYYSQIVNDFQKGDIAEGYSVSREKKESFPLTVTSAQKNPTAFYLCASKTGTNTGELFFGEGSRLTVL.

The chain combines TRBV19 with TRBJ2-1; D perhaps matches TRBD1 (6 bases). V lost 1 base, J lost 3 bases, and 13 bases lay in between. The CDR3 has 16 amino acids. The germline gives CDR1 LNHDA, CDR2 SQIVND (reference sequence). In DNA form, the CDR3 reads TGTGCCAGTAGTATAGGGGCCGGGACATTCTACAATGAGCAGTTCTTC. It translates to CASSIGAGTFYNEQFF.